The 21 T cell receptor beta chains given below trace back to one sample, sequenced in a study of ipilimumab plus nivolumab after autologous stem cell transplantation. Produced via immunoSEQ multiplex PCR; TCRdb's table is partial and in-frame only. The data hold some 45,000 clones, with roughly 90% observed a single time. Sequenced material: PBMCs, taken in a trial of ipilimumab plus nivolumab as post-transplant consolidation. The receptors shown here come from a male donor with multiple myeloma.

This clone was seen just once. The chain couples TRBV5-1 to TRBJ2-5; 12 bases fit TRBD2. The DNA end is a closer match to TRBJ2-7, so the J assignment may be wrong. This CDR3 comprises 15 residues. Germline lookup yields CDR1 SGHRS and CDR2 YFSETQ. DNA of the CDR3: TGCGCCAGCAGCCTCGGACTAGCGGGGAACTACGAGCAGTACTTC. Its translation is CASSLGLAGNYEQYF.

The V call is TRBV5-1, the J call TRBJ2-5; D is undetermined. The J call may be in error: the DNA end matches TRBJ2-7 better. This CDR3 contains 16 residues. The germline V gene encodes CDR1 SGHRS and CDR2 YFSETQ. CDR3 loop: CASSTGTRPLSLEQYF. The CDR3 DNA sequence: TGCGCCAGCAGCACTGGAACCAGACCCCTGAGTCTCGAGCAGTACTTC.

This chain uses TRBV23-1 with TRBJ1-1; no reliable D call. Being an ORF, TRBV23-1 has a function that is uncertain. CDR3 length: 15 residues. V dropped 4 bases and J dropped 0 bases, with 12 bases sitting between them. CDR3 sequence: CASSPPQRMNTEAFF. The CDR3 nucleotides are TGCGCCAGCAGTCCCCCCCAGAGAATGAACACTGAAGCTTTCTTT.

This clone was seen only a few times. This sequence joins TRBV27 and TRBJ2-2, with 10 bases aligning to TRBD1. This CDR3 is built from 16 residues. The V gene end was trimmed by 3 bases and the J gene end by 5 bases; junction bases not matched to a gene: 6. CDR1 is MNHEY, CDR2 SMNVEV, per germline (reference sequence). CDR3 bases: TGTGCCAGCAGTTTCTGGACAGGGGGTCGTACCGGGGAGCTGTTTTTT. Its protein is CASSFWTGGRTGELFF.

This chain joins TRBV5-1 and TRBJ1-4; a weak D match, TRBD1 (5 bases). Germline CDR1 is SGHRS and CDR2 is YFSETQ. There are 15 residues in the CDR3. Between the trimmed V and J ends, which lost 4 bases and 7 bases, there was a span of 17 bases. In nucleotides, the CDR3 is TGCGCCAGCAGCGCGTCGACAGTGATTGTTGAAAAACTGTTTTTT. Amino acid sequence: CASSASTVIVEKLFF.

This clone was detected once. The chain recombines TRBV7-2 with TRBJ2-3; possibly TRBD1 or TRBD2 for D (6 bases each). The V and J ends lost 7 bases and 1 base respectively, with 12 bases between them. This CDR3 is built from 14 residues. Germline V CDR1 and CDR2: SGHTA, FQGNSA. The CDR3 spells CASTIGGGTDTQYF. The CDR3 DNA reads TGTGCCAGCACGATCGGGGGCGGCACAGATACGCAGTATTTT.

This clone was seen a single time. The gene calls are TRBV2 and TRBJ1-3; D is unclear. The length of the CDR3 is 15 residues. The germline V and J ends were trimmed by 3 bases and 0 bases, with 9 bases remaining between them. Germline CDR1 is SNHLY and CDR2 is FYNNEI. In DNA, the CDR3 is TGTGCCAGCAGTGACGGGCCCCTCTCTGGAAACACCATATATTTT. This encodes CASSDGPLSGNTIYF.

CDR3 sequence (DNA): TGTGCCAGTAGTAGAGACAGGGGGTTGCGGAGTACTGAAAAACTGTTTTTT. Residues: CASSRDRGLRSTEKLFF. The V and J genes are TRBV19 and TRBJ1-4, with 9 bases that match TRBD1. Per the germline V gene, CDR1 is LNHDA and CDR2 is SQIVND (reference sequence). V was clipped by 4 bases and J by 7 bases; unmatched bases: 13. CDR3 length equals 17 residues.

A word on this clone: Other DNA variants within this sample encode the same CDR3. V and J are TRBV5-1 and TRBJ2-5, with D perhaps matching TRBD1 (6 bases). Looked up from germline, CDR1 is SGHRS and CDR2 is YFSETQ. This CDR3 has 14 amino acids. V dropped 2 bases and J dropped 5 bases, with 13 bases sitting between them. The CDR3 DNA reads TGCGCCAGCAGCTTAGTACAGGGAGTGGAGACCCAGTACTTC. Translating it yields CASSLVQGVETQYF.

The table lists this clone with a few counts. The chain employs TRBV7-9 and TRBJ1-2, with TRBD1 as a possible D gene (6 bases). The CDR3 sequence is 14 residues long. V lost 5 bases, J lost 4 bases, and 14 bases lay in between. From germline, CDR1 is SEHNR and CDR2 FQNEAQ (reference sequence). In nucleotides, the CDR3 is TGTGCCAGCAGCGTGGAGGACAGCTTCTATGGCTACACCTTC. This translates into CASSVEDSFYGYTF.

This chain links TRBV7-9 with TRBJ1-4; 8 nucleotides match TRBD1. This CDR3 has 15 residues. With 5 bases clipped from V and 6 bases from J, the junction kept 8 bases outside the gene matches. CDR1 and CDR2 (germline): SEHNR, FQNEAQ (reference sequence). DNA of the CDR3: TGTGCCAGCAGCATTTCCGGGACAGGCGATGAAAAACTGTTTTTT. It specifies CASSISGTGDEKLFF.

In DNA form, the CDR3 reads TGTGCCGCAAGTACTCGGGGCTCGAACTACGAGCAGTACTTC. Amino acid sequence: CAASTRGSNYEQYF. The chain carries TRBV6-1 and TRBJ2-7, with D perhaps TRBD1 or TRBD2 (5 bases each). CDR1 MNHNS and CDR2 SASEGT come from the germline V gene. This CDR3 has 14 amino acids. V lost 11 bases, J lost 3 bases, and 20 bases lay in between.

This clone was found a few times. The J gene is TRBJ1-5, the V gene TRBV10-1, with D uncertain. Trimming took 3 bases from V and 11 from J, leaving 14 bases between them. Germline loops: CDR1 WNHNN, CDR2 SYGVQD (reference sequence). This CDR3 is 13 amino acids long. The CDR3 DNA sequence: TGCGCCAGCAGTGAATCCGCAAATTCGGCCCAGCATTTT. This encodes CASSESANSAQHF.

The V and J genes are TRBV11-2 and TRBJ2-7; a weak D match, TRBD2 (6 bases). Trimming left V 4 bases short and J 4 bases short, with 14 bases between. The length of the CDR3 is 14 residues. The germline CDR1 and CDR2 sequences are SGHAT and FQNNGV. CDR3 sequence (DNA): TGTGCCAGCAGCTCCGGCGCGGGACCATACGAGCAGTACTTC. This encodes CASSSGAGPYEQYF.

The rearrangement uses TRBV6-1 and TRBJ1-1, with 10 positions matching TRBD1. The CDR3 consists of 14 residues. V trimming: 2 bases; J trimming: 6 bases; junction bases outside the gene matches: 3. The germline gives CDR1 MNHNS, CDR2 SASEGT. CDR3 residues: CASSELGQGAEAFF. The CDR3 bases are TGTGCCAGCAGTGAACTCGGACAGGGGGCTGAAGCTTTCTTT.

In this sample, this clone turned up once. V gene TRBV6-5 combines with J gene TRBJ2-3; 9 nucleotides match TRBD1. The V and J ends lost 4 bases and 4 bases, in that order; junction bases with no gene match: 3. In germline, CDR1 is MNHEY, CDR2 SVGAGI. The CDR3 runs to 14 residues. The CDR3 spells CASSWDRAADTQYF. CDR3 DNA sequence: TGTGCCAGCAGTTGGGACAGGGCGGCAGATACGCAGTATTTT.

This clone was observed a single time. V usage is TRBV6-5 and J usage is TRBJ1-2; no definite D call. V lost 11 bases and J 0 bases, leaving 7 bases between the germline ends. Germline assignment: CDR1 MNHEY and CDR2 SVGAGI. CDR3 size: 11 residues. CDR3 in DNA: TGTGCCGCGGGGACTAACTATGGCTACACCTTC. It specifies CAAGTNYGYTF.

The gene calls are TRBV10-2 and TRBJ1-6; 7 bases align to TRBD1. The trim removed 7 bases at V and 0 bases at J, leaving 12 bases unmatched. Germline loops: CDR1 WSHSY, CDR2 SAAADI. This CDR3 contains 18 residues. The CDR3: CASTLGQRGSSYNSPLHF. CDR3 bases: TGCGCCAGCACTTTGGGACAGCGGGGAAGCTCCTATAATTCACCCCTCCACTTT.

The rearrangement uses TRBV7-2 and TRBJ1-5; 8 bases are shared with TRBD1. The length of the CDR3 is 15 residues. Trimming took 2 bases from V and 10 from J; bases not matched to a gene: 10. The germline gives CDR1 SGHTA, CDR2 FQGNSA. The CDR3 coding sequence is TGTGCCAGCAGCTTAAGCGGGACAGGTGGGCAACCCCAGCATTTT. Its translation is CASSLSGTGGQPQHF.

The chain uses TRBV27 and TRBJ2-5; either TRBD1 or TRBD2 may fit D (5 bases each). From germline, CDR1 is MNHEY and CDR2 SMNVEV (reference sequence). The CDR3 is made up of 13 amino acids. Between the trimmed V and J ends, which lost 1 base and 5 bases, there was a span of 8 bases. The CDR3 reads CASSLYWGETQYF. In DNA form, the CDR3 reads TGTGCCAGCAGTTTATACTGGGGGGAGACCCAGTACTTC.

The V call is TRBV18, the J call TRBJ1-1; 7 bases match TRBD1. This CDR3 comprises 15 residues. CDR1 and CDR2 (germline): KGHSH, LQKENI. With V trimmed by 2 bases and J by 1 base, 4 bases remained unmatched. The CDR3 nucleotides read TGTGCCAGCTCACCAGGGGAGGGGGCGAACACTGAAGCTTTCTTT. It translates to CASSPGEGANTEAFF.